These 21 T cell receptor beta chains originate from one sample sequenced in a study of blood T cell repertoires in COVID-19. The protocol was immunoSEQ multiplex PCR, while the TCRdb copy is restricted to in-frame clones and leaves out a portion. The table lists about 78,000 clones, roughly nine tenths of them singletons. Sequencing was carried out using peripheral blood. Receptors were obtained from a man between 50 and 59 years old with active or convalescent COVID-19.

The DNA of the CDR3 is TGTGCCAGCAAGGCTTCTAGCAACTACTACGAGCAGTACGTC. Translating it yields CASKASSNYYEQYV. The chain couples TRBV6-6 to TRBJ2-7; weak D call: TRBD2 (5 bases). This CDR3 spans 14 amino acids. Trimming removed 7 bases from V and 3 bases from J, with 16 bases in between. Looked up from germline, CDR1 is MNHNY and CDR2 is SVGAGI (reference sequence).

In its sample, this clone was seen once. This chain connects TRBV3-1 (or the pseudogene TRBV3-2) to TRBJ2-1, with D unresolved. Germline CDR1 is LGHDT and CDR2 is YNNKEL (reference sequence). Trimming pared 7 bases from V and 3 bases from J, leaving 7 bases between. The CDR3 is 12 residues long. CDR3 DNA sequence: TGTGCCAGCACCGAGGACTACAATGAGCAGTTCTTC. As protein: CASTEDYNEQFF.

In its sample, this clone was seen a few times. The V gene is TRBV10-3, the J gene TRBJ2-2, with 11 bases lining up with TRBD2. Unmatched junction bases numbered 15, after V lost 6 bases and J lost 3 bases. Germline V gene data show CDR1 as ENHRY and CDR2 as SYGVKD. The CDR3 sequence is 19 residues long. CDR3 nucleotides: TGTGCCATCAGGGCCAGCTTACTAGCGGGGGCCCGGGACACCGGGGAGCTGTTTTTT. It specifies CAIRASLLAGARDTGELFF.

The CDR3, as DNA: TGTGCCAGCACTCCTGGGGCGACCGGGGAGCTGTTTTTT. Its protein product is CASTPGATGELFF. The chain recombines TRBV28 with TRBJ2-2, with D maybe TRBD1 (5 bases). In germline, CDR1 is MDHEN, CDR2 SYDVKM. The CDR3 runs to 13 residues. Trimming took 7 bases from V and 5 from J, leaving 11 bases between them.

The chain links TRBV6-1 to TRBJ2-1; TRBD2 matches 11 bases. Germline CDR1 and CDR2: MNHNS and SASEGT. V trimming: 0 bases; J trimming: 0 bases; junction bases outside the gene matches: 4. The CDR3 is made up of 18 amino acids. The CDR3 protein is CASSEALAGGSSYNEQFF. Here the CDR3 DNA reads TGTGCCAGCAGTGAAGCATTAGCGGGGGGGAGCTCCTACAATGAGCAGTTCTTC.

The V and J genes are TRBV4-3 and TRBJ2-1, with 9 bases matching TRBD1. The CDR3 runs 17 residues. In germline, CDR1 is LGHNA, CDR2 YSLEER. With V trimmed by 9 bases and J by 2 bases, 14 bases remained unmatched. Written as DNA, the CDR3 is TGCGCCAGTTCCGTCGATAGCCGGGACAGGGCCTACAATGAGCAGTTCTTC. Protein sequence: CASSVDSRDRAYNEQFF.

This chain links TRBV27 with TRBJ2-7, with TRBD1 identical over 9 bases. Losses at the gene ends were 5 bases for V and 7 bases for J; bases not matched to a gene: 9. The germline V gene encodes CDR1 MNHEY and CDR2 SMNVEV (reference sequence). This CDR3 has 14 residues. This CDR3 reads CASSPRDRAWEQYV. Written as DNA, the CDR3 is TGTGCCAGCAGTCCGCGGGACAGGGCTTGGGAGCAGTACGTC.

CDR3 sequence (DNA): TGTGCCAGCAGCGTCCGGGGGAGCTCCTACAATGAGCAGTTCTTC. This gives the protein CASSVRGSSYNEQFF. The rearrangement joins TRBV27 to TRBJ2-1, with D perhaps TRBD2 (6 bases). The CDR3 loop spans 15 amino acids. Germline V gene lookup returns CDR1 MNHEY and CDR2 SMNVEV (reference sequence). With 6 bases removed from V and 0 bases from J, the gap between germline ends came to 12 bases.

This rearrangement joins TRBV28 to TRBJ2-7; 9 nucleotides agree with TRBD1. The CDR3 extends over 16 amino acids. With V trimmed by 1 base and J by 0 bases, 4 bases remained unmatched. CDR1 and CDR2 (germline): MDHEN, SYDVKM. The CDR3 sequence: CASSLFWDRVSYEQYF. As DNA, the CDR3 is TGTGCCAGCAGTTTATTTTGGGACAGGGTCTCCTACGAGCAGTACTTC.

This clone was seen a few times. This sequence joins TRBV2 and TRBJ2-7, with 7 bases aligning to TRBD1. CDR1 and CDR2 from the germline V gene are SNHLY and FYNNEI. The CDR3 is 12 residues long. The trim removed 6 bases at V and 6 bases at J, leaving 5 bases unmatched. The CDR3 DNA reads TGTGCCAGCAGGGTATCAGGGGGCGAGCAGTACGTC. Translated, it gives CASRVSGGEQYV.

The V and J genes are TRBV6-5 and TRBJ1-5; D is undetermined. V lost 10 bases, J lost 3 bases, and 16 bases lay in between. CDR1 is MNHEY, CDR2 SVGAGI, per germline. This CDR3 is 14 amino acids long. In nucleotides, the CDR3 is TGTGCCACCAAAATCGGGAGTCCCAATCAGCCCCAGCATTTT. This encodes CATKIGSPNQPQHF.

The chain couples TRBV7-9 to TRBJ1-5; TRBD1 matches 11 bases. The CDR3 is 18 residues long. Germline CDR1 reads SEHNR; CDR2 reads FQNEAQ (reference sequence). J gave up 6 bases and V 1 base, and 11 bases lay outside the gene matches. The CDR3 is CASSLGGQGADPGQPQHF. In nucleotides, the CDR3 is TGTGCCAGCAGCTTAGGAGGACAGGGGGCTGATCCTGGTCAGCCCCAGCATTTT.

A single count supports this clone. CDR3 protein: CASSPGTGSSYNSPLHF. CDR3 coding DNA: TGCGCCAGCAGCCCCGGGACAGGGAGCTCCTATAATTCACCCCTCCACTTT. This chain links TRBV5-1 with TRBJ1-6; TRBD1 matches at 9 bases. Looked up from germline, CDR1 is SGHRS and CDR2 is YFSETQ. This CDR3 is built from 17 residues. Trimming took 4 bases from V and 0 from J; bases not matched to a gene: 5.

V gene TRBV5-1 combines with J gene TRBJ2-7; 9 bases are a match to TRBD1. The CDR3 contains 16 residues. Germline V gene sequence: CDR1 SGHRS, CDR2 YFSETQ. The junction had 7 bases not matched to a gene; V was cut back by 0 bases and J by 3 bases. In DNA form, the CDR3 reads TGCGCCAGCAGCTTGGGGGGACAGGGAGGAAACTACGAGCAGTACTTC. Protein: CASSLGGQGGNYEQYF.

CDR3 DNA: TGTGCCAGCAGTCCCATCGGACAGGGGACGGAAGATACGCAGTATTTT. This encodes CASSPIGQGTEDTQYF. The chain employs TRBV28 and TRBJ2-3; 9 nucleotides match TRBD1. CDR1 is MDHEN, CDR2 SYDVKM, per germline. With V trimmed by 5 bases and J by 5 bases, 11 bases remained unmatched. This CDR3 is 16 amino acids long.

The chain carries TRBV19 and TRBJ1-2; TRBD1 matches 8 bases. V trimming: 4 bases; J trimming: 0 bases; junction bases outside the gene matches: 4. The germline V gene has CDR1 LNHDA and CDR2 SQIVND (reference sequence). The CDR3 runs to 15 residues. The chain's CDR3 is CASSTGTGPNYGYTF. CDR3 nucleotide sequence: TGTGCCAGTAGTACCGGGACAGGACCTAACTATGGCTACACCTTC.

The chain combines TRBV24-1 with TRBJ2-3, with 13 bases that match TRBD2. V dropped 4 bases and J dropped 7; count of bases not matched to a gene: 10. Germline CDR1 is KGHDR and CDR2 is SFDVKD. This CDR3 has 17 amino acids. This CDR3 reads CATSDSTSGGYGNTQYF. CDR3 nucleotides: TGTGCCACCAGTGACTCGACTAGCGGGGGGTATGGGAATACGCAGTATTTT.

The chain couples TRBV29-1 to TRBJ1-2; D may be TRBD1 (5 bases). CDR3 length: 12 amino acids. V lost 3 bases and J lost 6, with 11 bases in between. CDR1 is SQVTM and CDR2 is ANQGSEA in the germline V gene. Here the CDR3 reads CSVEWQGNGYTF. DNA of the CDR3: TGCAGCGTTGAGTGGCAGGGAAATGGCTACACCTTC.

The genes are TRBV12-5 and TRBJ1-5; a weak D match, TRBD1 (6 bases). The CDR3 extends over 13 amino acids. CDR1 is LGHNT and CDR2 is FRNRAP in the germline V gene. Deletions cut 8 bases from V and 5 bases from J, with 13 bases between. The CDR3 DNA is TGTGCTAGTTGCCGGGCAGGGGATCAGCCCCAGCATTTT. Its translation is CASCRAGDQPQHF.

V gene TRBV5-1 combines with J gene TRBJ1-2; D possibly corresponds to TRBD1 (6 bases). Germline V gene sequence: CDR1 SGHRS, CDR2 YFSETQ. Trimming took 5 bases from V and 5 from J, leaving 10 bases between them. The CDR3 totals 12 residues. Here the CDR3 DNA reads TGCGCCAGCAGGGACAGCTGGTATGGCTACACCTTC. This encodes CASRDSWYGYTF.

The chain joins TRBV5-1 to TRBJ2-7; TRBD1 matches 9 bases. The CDR3 extends over 18 amino acids. CDR1 SGHRS and CDR2 YFSETQ come from the germline V gene. After removal of 4 bases from V and 0 bases from J, the junction contained 14 bases not matched to a gene. Here the CDR3 reads CASSRTGAQILSSYEQYF. The CDR3 DNA follows: TGCGCCAGCAGCCGGACAGGGGCCCAAATACTGAGCTCCTACGAGCAGTACTTC. The complete variable domain, with remaining parts taken from reference TRBV5-1 and TRBJ2-7, reads KAGVTQTPRYLIKTRGQQVTLSCSPISGHRSVSWYQQTPGQGLQFLFEYFSETQRNKGNFPGRFSGRQFSNSRSEMNVSTLELGDSALYLCASSRTGAQILSSYEQYFGPGTRLTVT.